The present T cell receptor beta chain was sequenced within a study of Graves' ophthalmopathy and Graves' hyperthyroidism. Study-level findings and limits: Built on 13 signatures, a model told ophthalmopathy apart from stable hyperthyroidism with over 85% sensitivity and approximately 81% specificity. Blood also held most thyroid clonotypes expanded above 0.001 frequency.

This clonotype has ten or more counts. Its cognate antigen is unknown. Other autoimmune diseases, uncontrolled infections, pregnancy or lactation excluded patients from enrollment. The TCR beta CDR3 regions underwent amplification from RNA transcripts. HTBI primers were employed in first-round RT-PCR, then a second-round multiplex PCR followed. TCRdb re-derived calls from the multiplex PCR reads in MiXCR, one entry per CDR3 protein. The sample has hundreds of thousands of distinct CDR3 sequences; roughly 21% are singletons. V lost 3 bases and J 8 bases, leaving 10 bases between the germline ends. This CDR3 region has 12 residues.

Specimen: peripheral blood. V is TRBV12-3 or TRBV12-4 and J is TRBJ1-1, with D perhaps matching TRBD1 (5 bases). The sequence came from a woman younger than 30 with stable Graves' hyperthyroidism. The CDR3 is CASSFTGAEAFF. In nucleotides, the CDR3 is TGTGCCAGCAGTTTTACTGGGGCCGAAGCTTTCTTT.